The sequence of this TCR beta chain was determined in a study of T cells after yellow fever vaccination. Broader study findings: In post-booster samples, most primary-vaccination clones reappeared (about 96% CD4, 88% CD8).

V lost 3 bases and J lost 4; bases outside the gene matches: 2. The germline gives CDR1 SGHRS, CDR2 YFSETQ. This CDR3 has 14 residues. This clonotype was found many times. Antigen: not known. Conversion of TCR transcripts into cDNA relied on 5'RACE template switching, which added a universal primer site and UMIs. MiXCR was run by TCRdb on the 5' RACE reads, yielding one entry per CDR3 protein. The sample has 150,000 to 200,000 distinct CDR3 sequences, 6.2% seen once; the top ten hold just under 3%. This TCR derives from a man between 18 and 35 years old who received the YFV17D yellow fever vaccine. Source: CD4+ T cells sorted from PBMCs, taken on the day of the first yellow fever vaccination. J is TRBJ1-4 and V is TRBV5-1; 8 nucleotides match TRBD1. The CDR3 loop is CASSSQGDNEKLFF. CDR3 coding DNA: TGCGCCAGCAGCTCACAGGGGGATAATGAAAAACTGTTTTTT.